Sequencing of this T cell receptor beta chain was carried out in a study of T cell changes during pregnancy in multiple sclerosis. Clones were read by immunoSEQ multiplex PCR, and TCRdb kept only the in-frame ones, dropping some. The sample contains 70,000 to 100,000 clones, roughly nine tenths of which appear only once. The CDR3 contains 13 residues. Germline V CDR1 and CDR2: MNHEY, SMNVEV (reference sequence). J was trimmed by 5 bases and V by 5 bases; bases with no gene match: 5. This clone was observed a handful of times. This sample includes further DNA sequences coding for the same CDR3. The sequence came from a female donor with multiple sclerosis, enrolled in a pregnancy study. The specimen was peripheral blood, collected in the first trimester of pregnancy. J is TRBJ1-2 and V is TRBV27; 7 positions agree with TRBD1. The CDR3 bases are TGTGCCAGCAGTGGGGGGACAGCGTATGGCTACACCTTC. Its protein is CASSGGTAYGYTF.